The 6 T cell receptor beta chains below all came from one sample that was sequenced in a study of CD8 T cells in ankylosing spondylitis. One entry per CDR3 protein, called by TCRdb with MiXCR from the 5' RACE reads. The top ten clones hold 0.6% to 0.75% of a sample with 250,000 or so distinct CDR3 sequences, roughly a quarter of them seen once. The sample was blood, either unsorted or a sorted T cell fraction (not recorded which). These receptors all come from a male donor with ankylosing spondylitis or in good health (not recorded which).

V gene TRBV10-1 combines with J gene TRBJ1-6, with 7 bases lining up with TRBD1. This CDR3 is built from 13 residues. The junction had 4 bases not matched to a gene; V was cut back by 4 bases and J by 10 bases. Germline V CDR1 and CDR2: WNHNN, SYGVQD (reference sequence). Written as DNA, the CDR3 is TGCGCCAGCAGTGGGGACAGAAACTCACCCCTCCACTTT. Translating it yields CASSGDRNSPLHF.

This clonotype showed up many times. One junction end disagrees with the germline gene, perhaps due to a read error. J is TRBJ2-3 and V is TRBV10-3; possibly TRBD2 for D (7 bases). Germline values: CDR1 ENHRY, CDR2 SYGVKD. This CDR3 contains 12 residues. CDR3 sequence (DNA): TGTGCCATCAGTGAGGGGGGGGACACCCAATACTTC. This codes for CAISEGGDTQYF.

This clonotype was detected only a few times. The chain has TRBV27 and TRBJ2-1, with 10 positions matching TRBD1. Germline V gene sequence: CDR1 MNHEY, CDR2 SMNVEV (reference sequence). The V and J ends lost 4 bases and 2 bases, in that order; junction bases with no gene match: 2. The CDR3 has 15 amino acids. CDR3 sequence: CASSSDRGAYNEQFF. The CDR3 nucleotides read TGTGCCAGCAGTTCGGACAGGGGGGCCTACAATGAGCAGTTCTTC.

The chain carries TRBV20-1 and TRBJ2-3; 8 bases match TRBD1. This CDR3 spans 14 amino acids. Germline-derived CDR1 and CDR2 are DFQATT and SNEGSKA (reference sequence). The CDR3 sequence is CSGAPDRVTDTQYF. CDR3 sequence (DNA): TGCAGCGGCGCACCGGACAGGGTAACAGATACGCAGTATTTT.

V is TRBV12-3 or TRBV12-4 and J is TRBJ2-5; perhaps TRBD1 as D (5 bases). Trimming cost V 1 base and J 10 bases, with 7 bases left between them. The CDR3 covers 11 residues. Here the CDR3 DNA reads TGTGCCAGCAGTTTAGGGCAGGGCCAGTACTTC. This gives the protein CASSLGQGQYF.

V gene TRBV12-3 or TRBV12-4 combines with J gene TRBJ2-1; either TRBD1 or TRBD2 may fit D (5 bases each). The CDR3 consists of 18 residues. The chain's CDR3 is CTISLGSGTQSSYNEQFF. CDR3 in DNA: TGTACCATCAGTTTAGGATCCGGGACCCAGAGCTCCTACAATGAGCAGTTCTTC.